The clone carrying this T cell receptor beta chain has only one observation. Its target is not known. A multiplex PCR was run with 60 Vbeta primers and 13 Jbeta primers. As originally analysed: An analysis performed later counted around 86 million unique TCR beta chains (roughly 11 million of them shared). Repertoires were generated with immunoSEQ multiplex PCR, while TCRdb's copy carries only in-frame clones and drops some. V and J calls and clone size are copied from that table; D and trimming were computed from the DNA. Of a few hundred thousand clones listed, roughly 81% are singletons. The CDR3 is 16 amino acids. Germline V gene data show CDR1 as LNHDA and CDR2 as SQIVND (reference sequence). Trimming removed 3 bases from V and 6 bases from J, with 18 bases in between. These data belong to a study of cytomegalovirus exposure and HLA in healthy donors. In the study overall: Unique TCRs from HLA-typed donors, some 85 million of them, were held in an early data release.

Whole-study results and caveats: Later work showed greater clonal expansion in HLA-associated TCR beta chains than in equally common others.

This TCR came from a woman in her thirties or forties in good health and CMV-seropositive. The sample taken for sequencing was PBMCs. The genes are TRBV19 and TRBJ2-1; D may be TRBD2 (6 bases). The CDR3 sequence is CASSIEPTSLSNEQFF. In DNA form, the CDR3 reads TGTGCCAGTAGTATTGAGCCCACTAGCCTTAGCAATGAGCAGTTCTTC. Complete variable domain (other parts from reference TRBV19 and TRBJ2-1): DGGITQSPKYLFRKEGQNVTLSCEQNLNHDAMYWYRQDPGQGLRLIYYSQIVNDFQKGDIAEGYSVSREKKESFPLTVTSAQKNPTAFYLCASSIEPTSLSNEQFFGPGTRLTVL.